These 25 T cell receptor beta chains share one sample of origin, sequenced in a study of monozygotic twins with inflammatory bowel disease. TCRdb reprocessed the 5' RACE reads, with one entry per CDR3 protein and no DNA. The specimen's table records approximately 150,000 distinct CDR3 sequences. The sample was blood. These receptors originate from a human donor with ulcerative colitis or Crohn's disease, or a healthy co-twin of an affected twin (not recorded which).

The chain uses TRBV7-2 and TRBJ1-1. The germline V gene encodes CDR1 SGHTA and CDR2 FQGNSA. CDR3 size: 15 residues. Here the CDR3 reads CASRSRAGLNTEAFF.

The V gene is TRBV3-1, the J gene TRBJ1-1. There are 14 residues in the CDR3. Germline V gives CDR1 LGHDT, CDR2 YNNKEL (reference sequence). CDR3 in amino acids: CASSQRDWNTEAFF.

The chain carries TRBV29-1 and TRBJ2-3; TCRdb's D call, TRBD1, is unchecked because there is no DNA. This CDR3 comprises 14 residues. Germline lookup yields CDR1 SQVTM and CDR2 ANQGSEA. CDR3 sequence reads: CSVKGGTSTDTQYF.

The chain has TRBV7-9 and TRBJ1-2. CDR3 length equals 14 residues. CDR1 and CDR2 (germline): SEHNR, FQNEAQ (reference sequence). The CDR3 protein is CASSLSSALYGYTF.

The chain recombines TRBV3-1 with TRBJ2-5; the D call of TRBD2 rests on TCRdb alone, since no DNA is present to check it. In germline, CDR1 is LGHDT, CDR2 YNNKEL (reference sequence). CDR3 length equals 15 residues. CDR3 loop: CASSPTLTSGETQYF.

The gene calls are TRBV5-1 and TRBJ2-2; TCRdb outputs TRBD1, but without DNA this stays unchecked. Germline CDR1 reads SGHRS; CDR2 reads YFSETQ. The CDR3 is made up of 20 amino acids. The CDR3 reads CVSSLAFPYPGESNTGELFF.

The V and J genes are TRBV29-1 and TRBJ2-2; TCRdb picks TRBD1, but there is no DNA to check that call. The CDR3 has 14 residues. CDR1 is SQVTM, CDR2 ANQGSEA, per germline. The CDR3: CSVPTTGEDGELFF.

This chain's CDR3 is CASSLAGQNQPQHF. The chain carries TRBV5-4 and TRBJ1-5; the D gene TCRdb calls, TRBD1, cannot be checked with no DNA. The CDR3 totals 14 residues. CDR1 is SGHNT and CDR2 is YYREEE in the germline V gene (reference sequence).

This chain links TRBV25-1 with TRBJ2-7; TCRdb designates TRBD2, a call that cannot be tested without DNA. Germline CDR1 is MGHDK and CDR2 is SYGVNS. CDR3 length: 12 amino acids. The CDR3 protein is CASRKAGHEQYF.

The rearrangement joins TRBV11-2 to TRBJ1-1; there is no DNA to check the TCRdb D call of TRBD1. The CDR3 runs 18 residues. Germline V gene sequence: CDR1 SGHAT, CDR2 FQNNGV. CDR3 residues: CASSPRGVARSGNTEAFF.

The V and J genes are TRBV6-2 or TRBV6-3 and TRBJ2-1; TCRdb indicates TRBD2, and absent DNA this call remains unverified. There are 17 residues in the CDR3. CDR1 and CDR2 from the germline V gene are MNHEY and SVGEGT. CDR3 amino acids: CASSYSLAGATYNEQFF.

The genes are TRBV3-1 and TRBJ2-1; TCRdb's D call, TRBD2, is unchecked because there is no DNA. Germline CDR1 LGHDT, CDR2 YNNKEL (reference sequence). The CDR3 consists of 13 residues. The CDR3 is CASSQTSGRGAAF.

This sequence joins TRBV6-5 and TRBJ1-1; TCRdb's D gene call, TRBD1, goes unchecked for lack of DNA. Germline CDR1 MNHEY, CDR2 SVGAGI. The CDR3 totals 15 residues. The CDR3 is CASSYHSRGSTEAFF.

This chain joins TRBV5-1 and TRBJ2-7; the TCRdb call, TRBD2, lacks DNA for checking. In germline, CDR1 is SGHRS, CDR2 YFSETQ. The CDR3 totals 14 residues. CDR3 in amino acids: CASSGTSGSWEQYF.

The rearrangement uses TRBV20-1 and TRBJ2-7; with no DNA, the TCRdb D assignment of TRBD1 cannot be verified. CDR3 length: 13 residues. Germline V CDR1 and CDR2: DFQATT, SNEGSKA (reference sequence). The CDR3 is CSARPGQGYEQYF.

The CDR3 spells CAIRGQFQLGDTEAFF. The chain employs TRBV10-3 and TRBJ1-1. CDR1 and CDR2 from the germline V gene are ENHRY and SYGVKD. This CDR3 region has 16 residues.

The V and J genes are TRBV29-1 and TRBJ2-7; TCRdb outputs TRBD2, but without DNA this stays unchecked. The length of the CDR3 is 13 residues. Germline loops: CDR1 SQVTM, CDR2 ANQGSEA. CDR3 sequence: CSALSGNSYEQYF.

The chain joins TRBV5-1 to TRBJ2-5; the TCRdb D gene call, TRBD1, has no DNA to confirm it. The germline V gene has CDR1 SGHRS and CDR2 YFSETQ. This CDR3 contains 15 residues. This CDR3 reads CASSLAVGVLETQYF.

V is TRBV20-1 and J is TRBJ1-5; without DNA, the TCRdb call of TRBD1 cannot be checked. Germline V CDR1 and CDR2: DFQATT, SNEGSKA (reference sequence). The CDR3 spans 16 residues. The CDR3 loop is CSARQGIQRRNQPQHF.

The chain combines TRBV10-3 with TRBJ1-1. Germline values: CDR1 ENHRY, CDR2 SYGVKD. This CDR3 is built from 14 residues. The CDR3 region is CAISEFNENTEAFF.

The CDR3 here is CASSQGPGRSYEQYF. The chain couples TRBV4-2 to TRBJ2-7; the D call from TCRdb, TRBD1, cannot be confirmed without DNA. Germline V gene sequence: CDR1 LGHNA, CDR2 YNFKEQ. The CDR3 totals 15 residues.

The CDR3 loop is CASSLLDSQETQYF. The gene calls are TRBV5-1 and TRBJ2-5; TCRdb selects TRBD1, and the lack of DNA leaves this call unchecked. Germline lookup yields CDR1 SGHRS and CDR2 YFSETQ. The CDR3 spans 14 residues.

The rearrangement links TRBV13 to TRBJ1-5. CDR3 length: 12 residues. CDR1 and CDR2 (germline): PRHDT, FYEKMQ (reference sequence). CDR3 protein: CASSSRGRPQHF.

The chain uses TRBV5-1 and TRBJ2-3; the D gene TCRdb calls, TRBD2, cannot be checked with no DNA. The CDR3 contains 15 residues. The germline gives CDR1 SGHRS, CDR2 YFSETQ. The CDR3 region is CASSLVEAGSDTQYF.

This chain links TRBV6-2 or TRBV6-3 with TRBJ1-1; the D gene TCRdb calls, TRBD1, cannot be checked with no DNA. Germline CDR1 is MNHEY and CDR2 is SVGEGT. This CDR3 contains 14 residues. CDR3 protein: CASIETGGWTEAFF.